What follows is one TCR beta chain and its context. Its antigen is not identified. The sample is drawn from a study of human T cells and chemical hapten exposure. About the research overall: For the roughly 23-week duration of the study, patients were given weekly doses of diphenylcyclopropenone on the scalp. Broader study findings: No change in TCRs above 1 in 1000 frequency was produced by DPC sensitization.

The CDR3 runs to 12 residues. From germline, CDR1 is SQVTM and CDR2 ANQGSEA. After removal of 6 bases from V and 4 bases from J, the junction contained 5 bases not matched to a gene. Time point reported: patch test 3, about 24 weeks after DPC sensitization. Stated treatment: therapeutic diphenylcyclopropenone sensitization with weekly scalp DPC. Individual cDNA molecules received unique molecular identifiers in the library. TCRdb ran MiXCR on the RACE reads and lists one entry per CDR3 protein. The repertoire consists of 70,000 or so distinct CDR3 sequences, with 11% occurring once and the leading ten covering roughly 1.3%.

The receptor's source is a woman in her forties or fifties with alopecia areata. Some clones in this sample may be carry-over from other donors' samples. Sequences were derived from whole blood, sampled in connection with sensitization to the hapten diphenylcyclopropenone (DPC). The rearrangement uses TRBV29-1 and TRBJ2-7; 8 bases agree with TRBD1. CDR3 region: CSVIGQGYEQYF. CDR3 nucleotides: TGCAGCGTAATTGGACAGGGTTACGAGCAGTACTTC.